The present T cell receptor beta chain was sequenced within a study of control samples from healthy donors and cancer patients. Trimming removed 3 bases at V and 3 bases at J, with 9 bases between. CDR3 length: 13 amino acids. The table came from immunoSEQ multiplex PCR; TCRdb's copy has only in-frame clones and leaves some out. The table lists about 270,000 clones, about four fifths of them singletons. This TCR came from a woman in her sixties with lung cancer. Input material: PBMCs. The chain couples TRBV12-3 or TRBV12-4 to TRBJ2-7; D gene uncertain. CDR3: CASSFGRNYEQYF. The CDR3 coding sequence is TGTGCCAGCAGTTTTGGCAGAAACTACGAGCAGTACTTC.